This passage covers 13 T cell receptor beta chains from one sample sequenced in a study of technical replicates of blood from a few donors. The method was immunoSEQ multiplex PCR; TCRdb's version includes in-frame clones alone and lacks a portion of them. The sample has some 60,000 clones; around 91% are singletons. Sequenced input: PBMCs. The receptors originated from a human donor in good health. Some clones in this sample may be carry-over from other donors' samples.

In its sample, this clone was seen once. This CDR3 reads CASSGTSGRAGELFF. The CDR3, as DNA: TGTGCCAGCAGTGGGACTAGCGGGAGGGCCGGGGAGCTGTTTTTT. The chain joins TRBV2 to TRBJ2-2, with 15 bases identical to TRBD2. Germline V gene sequence: CDR1 SNHLY, CDR2 FYNNEI. This CDR3 contains 15 residues. Unmatched junction bases numbered 0, after V lost 4 bases and J lost 6 bases.

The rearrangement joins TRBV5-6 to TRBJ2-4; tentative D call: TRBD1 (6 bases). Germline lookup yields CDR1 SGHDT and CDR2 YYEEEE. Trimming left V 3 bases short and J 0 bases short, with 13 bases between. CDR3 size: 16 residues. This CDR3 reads CASSWDKALAKNIQYF. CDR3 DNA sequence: TGTGCCAGCAGCTGGGACAAAGCTTTAGCCAAAAACATTCAGTACTTC.

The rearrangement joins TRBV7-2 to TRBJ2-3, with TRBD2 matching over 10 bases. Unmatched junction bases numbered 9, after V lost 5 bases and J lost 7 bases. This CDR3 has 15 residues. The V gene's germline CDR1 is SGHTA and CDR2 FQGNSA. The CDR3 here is CASSRAGGGTYTQYF. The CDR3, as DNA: TGTGCCAGCAGCCGAGCGGGAGGGGGCACTTATACGCAGTATTTT.

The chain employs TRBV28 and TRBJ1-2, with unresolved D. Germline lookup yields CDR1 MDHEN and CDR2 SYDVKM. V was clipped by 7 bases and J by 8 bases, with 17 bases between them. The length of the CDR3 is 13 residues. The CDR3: CASTPPRKLGYTF. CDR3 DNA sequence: TGTGCCAGCACCCCGCCCAGGAAGTTGGGCTACACCTTC.

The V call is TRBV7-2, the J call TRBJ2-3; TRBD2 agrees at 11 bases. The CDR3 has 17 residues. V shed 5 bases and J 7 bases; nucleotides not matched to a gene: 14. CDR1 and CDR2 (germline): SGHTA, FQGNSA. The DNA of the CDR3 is TGTGCCAGCAGCGCAGGGGTACGTAGCGGGAGGGCCAATACGCAGTATTTT. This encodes CASSAGVRSGRANTQYF.

The CDR3: CASSQASGGRTNTEAFF. The CDR3 nucleotides read TGTGCCAGCAGCCAAGCTTCGGGGGGCAGGACGAACACTGAAGCTTTCTTT. The chain uses TRBV4-2 and TRBJ1-1; possible D gene TRBD1, 6 bases. The V gene's germline CDR1 is LGHNA and CDR2 YNFKEQ. The ends were cut back, 1 base at V and 1 base at J, with 16 bases in the middle. CDR3 length equals 17 residues.

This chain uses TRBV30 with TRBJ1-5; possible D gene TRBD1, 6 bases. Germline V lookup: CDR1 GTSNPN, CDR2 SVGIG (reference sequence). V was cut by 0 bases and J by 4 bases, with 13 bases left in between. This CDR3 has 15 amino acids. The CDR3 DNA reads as TGTGCCTGGAGTGTAATCGCAGGGGCGAATCAGCCCCAGCATTTT. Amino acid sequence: CAWSVIAGANQPQHF.

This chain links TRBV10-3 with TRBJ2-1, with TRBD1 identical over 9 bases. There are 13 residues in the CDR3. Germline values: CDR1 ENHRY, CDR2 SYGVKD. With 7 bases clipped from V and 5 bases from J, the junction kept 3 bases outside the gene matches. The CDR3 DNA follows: TGTGCCATCACGGACAGGGGCGACAATGAGCAGTTCTTC. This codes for CAITDRGDNEQFF.

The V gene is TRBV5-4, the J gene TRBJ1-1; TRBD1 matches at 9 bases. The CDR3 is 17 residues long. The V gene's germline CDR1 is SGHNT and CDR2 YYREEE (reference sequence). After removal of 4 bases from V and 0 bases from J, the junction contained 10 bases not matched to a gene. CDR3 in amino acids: CASSRRDRARMNTEAFF. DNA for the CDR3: TGTGCCAGCAGCCGGAGGGACAGGGCTAGAATGAACACTGAAGCTTTCTTT.

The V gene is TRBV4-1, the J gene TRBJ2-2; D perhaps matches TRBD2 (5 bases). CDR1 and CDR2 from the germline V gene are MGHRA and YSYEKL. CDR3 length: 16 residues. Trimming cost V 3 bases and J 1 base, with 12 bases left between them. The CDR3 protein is CASSHPHGGNTGELFF. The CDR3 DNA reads TGCGCCAGCAGCCACCCTCATGGAGGGAACACCGGGGAGCTGTTTTTT.

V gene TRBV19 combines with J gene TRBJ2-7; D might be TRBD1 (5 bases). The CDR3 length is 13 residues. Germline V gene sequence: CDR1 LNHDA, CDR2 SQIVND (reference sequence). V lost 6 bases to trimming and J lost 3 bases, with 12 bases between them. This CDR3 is CASSHDSRYEQYF. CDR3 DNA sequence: TGTGCCAGTAGCCATGACAGCCGCTACGAGCAGTACTTC.

The DNA of the CDR3 is TGTGCCAGCAGCCAACTAGCGGGGGGTACCTACGAGCAGTACTTC. It codes for CASSQLAGGTYEQYF. The chain has TRBV5-6 and TRBJ2-7, with 12 bases aligning to TRBD2. CDR3 length: 15 amino acids. V gave up 4 bases and J gave up 2 bases; unmatched junction bases: 4. Germline V gene lookup returns CDR1 SGHDT and CDR2 YYEEEE.

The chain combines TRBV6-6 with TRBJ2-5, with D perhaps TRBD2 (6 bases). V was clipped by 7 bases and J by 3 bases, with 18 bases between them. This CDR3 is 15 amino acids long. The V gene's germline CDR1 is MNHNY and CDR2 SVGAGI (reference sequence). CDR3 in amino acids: CASNLGGIGEETQYF. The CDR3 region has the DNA TGTGCCAGCAACCTCGGGGGAATAGGGGAAGAGACCCAGTACTTC.